This TCR beta chain was sequenced in a study of T-cell memory formation after mild COVID-19. Using constant-segment primers, 5'RACE produced TCR alpha and TCR beta cDNA libraries carrying sample barcodes and UMIs. From the 5' RACE reads, TCRdb called clonotypes with MiXCR, one entry per CDR3 protein. The repertoire holds almost 250,000 distinct CDR3 sequences, with about 16% as singletons. Germline CDR1 is SGHNT and CDR2 is YYREEE (reference sequence). The CDR3 has 15 amino acids. V lost 4 bases and J lost 4, with 17 bases in between. As for this clonotype: Its antigen is not known.

Notes on the study in general: Within pre-infection memory, some responding clones were found, suggesting cross-reactive memory joined. From day 15 to 85, contracting clones were balanced between CD4 and CD8, whereas later expanders leaned toward CD4+.

This TCR derives from an adult woman who had mild COVID-19 (a few samples of this study predate the infection). Cell type and time point are not known. The V call is TRBV5-4, the J call TRBJ2-5; D perhaps matches TRBD1 (6 bases). Sequencing was performed on PBMCs or a T cell subset sorted from them (not recorded which). The CDR3 sequence is CASSTPTGTRETQYF. CDR3 nucleotide sequence: TGTGCCAGCAGCACCCCCACAGGGACCAGAGAGACCCAGTACTTC.